This paragraph reports one T cell receptor beta chain. Its target is not known. Primers for the PCR totalled 60 Vbeta and 13 Jbeta. Sequenced by immunoSEQ multiplex PCR; TCRdb stores in-frame clones only, minus some. The table has over 120,000 clones, more than 8% seen once. The data stem from a study of cytomegalovirus exposure and HLA in healthy donors. Overall study results and limits: The availability of immune exposure information extended only to CMV serostatus.

This sequence originates from a man aged 50-60 years in good health and CMV-seronegative. Sequencing input: PBMCs.

The chain's CDR3 is CASGGTAEKLFF. For the CDR3, the DNA is TGTGCTAGTGGAGGGACAGCGGAAAAACTGTTTTTT. V and J are TRBV12-5 and TRBJ1-4; 7 bases are shared with TRBD1. The germline V gene has CDR1 LGHNT and CDR2 FRNRAP. The CDR3 totals 12 residues. The V gene end was trimmed by 6 bases and the J gene end by 8 bases; junction bases not matched to a gene: 3. Looking up the rest from reference TRBV12-5 and TRBJ1-4 gives the full variable domain: DARVTQTPRHKVTEMGQEVTMRCQPILGHNTVFWYRQTMMQGLELLAYFRNRAPLDDSGMPKDRFSAEMPDATLATLKIQPSEPRDSAVYFCASGGTAEKLFFGSGTQLSVL.